Below, 27 T cell receptor beta chains from the same sample are listed, as sequenced in a study of beta chain features in type 1 diabetes. The antigens these receptors bind are not known. Of the isolated RNA, all was reverse transcribed, and so the sequenced material was expressed TCRB transcripts. Clones were read by immunoSEQ multiplex PCR, and TCRdb kept only the in-frame ones, dropping some. The sample yields hundreds of thousands of clones, 10% to 15% seen once. Notes on the study in general: The study found moderately but significantly shorter TCRB CDR3s in all four CD4+ subsets of Type 1 diabetes patients.

Sample: naive CD4+ T cells from blood. These receptors were collected from a man younger than 30 with type 1 diabetes.

This chain links TRBV28 with TRBJ1-1; no firm D call. V was shortened by 2 bases and J by 3 bases, with 13 bases between the two germline ends. Germline CDR1 reads MDHEN; CDR2 reads SYDVKM. The CDR3 sequence is 15 residues long. CDR3 nucleotide sequence: TGTGCCAGCAGTTTACCCCGCGCTGGAGACACTGAAGCTTTCTTT. It is translated as CASSLPRAGDTEAFF.

This chain connects TRBV18 to TRBJ1-2; D is undetermined. This CDR3 region has 15 residues. V lost 2 bases and J lost 4, with 14 bases in between. CDR1 is KGHSH and CDR2 is LQKENI in the germline V gene. The CDR3 DNA is TGTGCCAGCTCACCAGACACGGACTTTATCTATGGCTACACCTTC. This sequence encodes CASSPDTDFIYGYTF. The variable domain in full, completed from reference TRBV18 and TRBJ1-2, reads NAGVMQNPRHLVRRRGQEARLRCSPMKGHSHVYWYRQLPEEGLKFMVYLQKENIIDESGMPKERFSAEFPKEGPSILRIQQVVRGDSAAYFCASSPDTDFIYGYTFGSGTRLTVV.

This clone was detected a few times. This chain uses TRBV6-1 with TRBJ2-1, with 8 bases matching TRBD1. The CDR3 runs to 14 residues. V shed 6 bases, J shed 5 bases, and the junction held 6 bases outside the gene matches. Germline CDR1 MNHNS, CDR2 SASEGT. CDR3 sequence: CASRARTGNNEQFF. The DNA of the CDR3 is TGTGCCAGCAGAGCACGGACAGGGAACAATGAGCAGTTCTTC.

The genes are TRBV18 and TRBJ1-1; D remains ambiguous. The CDR3 spans 12 residues. V shed 5 bases and J shed 0 bases, with 4 bases lying between them. Germline CDR1 is KGHSH and CDR2 is LQKENI. The CDR3 spells CASSGLNTEAFF. The CDR3 DNA is TGTGCCAGCTCAGGCCTGAACACTGAAGCTTTCTTT.

This clone was detected only a few times. Here the CDR3 DNA reads TGCGCCAGCAGCCTGGACAGGGTAGAGTATGGCTACACCTTC. It encodes CASSLDRVEYGYTF. The chain employs TRBV5-1 and TRBJ1-2, with 8 bases matching TRBD1. After removal of 4 bases from V and 5 bases from J, the junction contained 7 bases not matched to a gene. CDR1 and CDR2 from the germline V gene are SGHRS and YFSETQ. The CDR3 runs to 14 residues.

This clone occurred a few times. The chain carries TRBV4-1 and TRBJ1-6, with D perhaps TRBD1 (6 bases). The V gene lost 2 bases and the J gene lost 9 bases, with 20 bases spanning the gap. The CDR3 length is 17 residues. Germline V gives CDR1 MGHRA, CDR2 YSYEKL. The CDR3 here is CASSQLRDTGIISPLHF. DNA of the CDR3: TGCGCCAGCAGCCAACTACGGGACACGGGGATAATTTCACCCCTCCACTTT.

This clone was detected only a few times. The chain employs TRBV19 and TRBJ2-7; D might be TRBD2 (6 bases). Germline CDR1 and CDR2: LNHDA and SQIVND (reference sequence). V lost 6 bases to trimming and J lost 2 bases, with 14 bases between them. The CDR3 length is 14 residues. CDR3 residues: CASRDLAVPYEQYF. CDR3 bases: TGTGCCAGTAGGGATTTAGCGGTCCCCTACGAGCAGTACTTC.

A few counts support this clone. The V call is TRBV29-1, the J call TRBJ2-3; D remains unclear. Germline CDR1 and CDR2: SQVTM and ANQGSEA. Trimming shortened V by 7 bases and J by 8 bases, and 16 bases separated the two germline ends. The CDR3 length is 12 residues. CDR3 sequence (DNA): TGCAGCGCTGCGGTCCAATCGGGTACGCAGTATTTT. Amino acids: CSAAVQSGTQYF.

In this sample, this clone turned up a few times. The sample holds other DNA sequences that translate to the same CDR3. This chain links TRBV30 with TRBJ1-6; D is unresolved. CDR1 is GTSNPN, CDR2 SVGIG, per germline (reference sequence). V was trimmed by 0 bases and J by 8 bases, leaving 8 bases between them. The CDR3 has 13 amino acids. Written as DNA, the CDR3 is TGTGCCTGGAGTGTTGTCGGGGATTCACCCCTCCACTTT. This codes for CAWSVVGDSPLHF.

This clone was observed a handful of times. This rearrangement joins TRBV28 to TRBJ1-5; the D is unclear. The V end lost 5 bases, the J end lost 7 bases, and 15 bases lay between the germline ends. CDR1 and CDR2 from the germline V gene are MDHEN and SYDVKM. The CDR3 extends over 14 amino acids. The CDR3 spells CASSPRHDVQPQHF. CDR3 sequence (DNA): TGTGCCAGCAGTCCCCGCCACGATGTACAGCCCCAGCATTTT.

This chain joins TRBV30 and TRBJ2-3; possible D gene TRBD2, 6 bases. Germline loops: CDR1 GTSNPN, CDR2 SVGIG (reference sequence). The ends were cut back, 2 bases at V and 1 base at J, with 10 bases in the middle. This CDR3 spans 14 amino acids. CDR3 in amino acids: CAWSRGGGTDTQYF. The CDR3 DNA sequence: TGTGCCTGGAGTAGAGGCGGGGGCACAGATACGCAGTATTTT. Filled out from reference TRBV30 and TRBJ2-3, the complete variable domain reads SQTIHQWPATLVQPVGSPLSLECTVEGTSNPNLYWYRQAAGRGLQLLFYSVGIGQISSEVPQNLSASRPQDRQFILSSKKLLLSDSGFYLCAWSRGGGTDTQYFGPGTRLTVL.

This clone came up a few times. The chain has TRBV10-3 and TRBJ1-4; D unresolved. The germline V and J ends were trimmed by 6 bases and 5 bases, with 10 bases remaining between them. The CDR3 covers 13 residues. The germline V gene encodes CDR1 ENHRY and CDR2 SYGVKD. CDR3 sequence: CAISPHGNEKLFF. CDR3 nucleotide sequence: TGTGCCATCAGCCCGCACGGCAATGAAAAACTGTTTTTT.

Only a few counts were recorded for this clone. This chain links TRBV6-6 with TRBJ1-1; 7 nucleotides match TRBD1. The CDR3 loop spans 15 amino acids. Losses at the gene ends were 4 bases for V and 1 base for J; bases not matched to a gene: 6. The V gene's germline CDR1 is MNHNY and CDR2 SVGAGI (reference sequence). CDR3 bases: TGTGCCAGCAGTTCCCAGACAGGGACGAACACTGAAGCTTTCTTT. It yields the protein CASSSQTGTNTEAFF.

The V and J genes are TRBV30 and TRBJ1-4; D gene uncertain. The CDR3 runs to 15 residues. Trimming pared 0 bases from V and 7 bases from J, leaving 15 bases between. Germline CDR1 is GTSNPN and CDR2 is SVGIG (reference sequence). The CDR3 coding sequence is TGTGCCTGGAGTGTACGGGGTGTGACGGCTGAAAAACTGTTTTTT. Its translation is CAWSVRGVTAEKLFF.

This clone was detected only once. This rearrangement joins TRBV30 to TRBJ1-5, with unresolved D. V dropped 4 bases and J dropped 4 bases, with 11 bases sitting between them. Germline CDR1 reads GTSNPN; CDR2 reads SVGIG (reference sequence). The CDR3 sequence is 13 residues long. The CDR3 DNA sequence: TGTGCCTGGAACCGAAAAGGGAATCAGCCCCAGCATTTT. Translated, it gives CAWNRKGNQPQHF.

A few counts support this clone. The genes are TRBV7-9 and TRBJ1-2; TRBD1 matches at 7 bases. J gave up 8 bases and V 4 bases, and 7 bases lay outside the gene matches. Germline V gives CDR1 SEHNR, CDR2 FQNEAQ (reference sequence). The CDR3 extends over 13 amino acids. In nucleotides, the CDR3 is TGTGCCAGCAGCTCCGACAGGGCAGGAGGCTACACCTTC. Protein product: CASSSDRAGGYTF.

This clone was counted a few times. This rearrangement joins TRBV11-2 to TRBJ1-1; D is undetermined. V was cut by 3 bases and J by 8 bases, with 7 bases left in between. Germline V lookup: CDR1 SGHAT, CDR2 FQNNGV. The CDR3 covers 11 residues. The DNA of the CDR3 is TGTGCCAGCAGCTTTATCAGGGAAGCTTTCTTT. It is translated as CASSFIREAFF.

This clone turned up a few times. This sample also contains other DNA sequences that code for the same CDR3. J is TRBJ1-3 and V is TRBV9, with no clear D. Germline V CDR1 and CDR2: SGDLS, YYNGEE. Trimming stripped 2 bases from V and 0 bases from J, with 9 bases between. The CDR3 consists of 15 residues. The DNA for the CDR3 is TGTGCCAGCAGCGTTTTCTCCGACTCTGGAAACACCATATATTTT. It codes for CASSVFSDSGNTIYF.

The chain is built from TRBV5-1 and TRBJ2-7; D not resolved. The CDR3 sequence is 15 residues long. Germline V gene lookup returns CDR1 SGHRS and CDR2 YFSETQ. Trimming removed 3 bases from V and 0 bases from J, with 13 bases in between. The CDR3 sequence is CASSYWTPNSYEQYF. CDR3 coding DNA: TGCGCCAGCAGCTATTGGACGCCGAACTCCTACGAGCAGTACTTC.

The chain has TRBV7-9 and TRBJ1-6; 10 bases align to TRBD1. This CDR3 has 15 residues. V dropped 5 bases and J dropped 12; count of bases not matched to a gene: 10. CDR1 and CDR2 from the germline V gene are SEHNR and FQNEAQ (reference sequence). CDR3: CASSPPGTGALPLHF. The CDR3 DNA sequence: TGTGCCAGCAGCCCTCCAGGGACAGGGGCTCTACCCCTCCACTTT.

This clone has more than one count but fewer than ten. The rearrangement uses TRBV30 and TRBJ2-3; no clear D gene. Germline values: CDR1 GTSNPN, CDR2 SVGIG (reference sequence). Trimming shortened V by 0 bases and J by 5 bases, and 3 bases separated the two germline ends. This CDR3 is 11 amino acids long. As DNA, the CDR3 is TGTGCCTGGAGTGTCATAGATACGCAGTATTTT. Translating it yields CAWSVIDTQYF.

This clone was recorded a few times. The chain carries TRBV15 and TRBJ2-3; D is perhaps TRBD1 or TRBD2 (7 bases each). This CDR3 has 15 amino acids. Germline lookup yields CDR1 LNHNV and CDR2 YYDKDF (reference sequence). The V gene lost 1 base and the J gene lost 6 bases, with 14 bases spanning the gap. In DNA, the CDR3 is TGTGCCACCAGCAGAGGCGGGGGAGGGGGCGATACGCAGTATTTT. This sequence encodes CATSRGGGGGDTQYF.

This clone has more than one count but fewer than ten. The V and J genes are TRBV4-1 and TRBJ2-7; D is tentatively TRBD1 or TRBD2 (5 bases each). From germline, CDR1 is MGHRA and CDR2 YSYEKL. The CDR3 extends over 11 amino acids. Between the trimmed V and J ends, which lost 2 bases and 9 bases, there was a span of 8 bases. In nucleotides, the CDR3 is TGCGCCAGCAGCCAATCGGGACGGCAGTACTTC. Amino acid sequence: CASSQSGRQYF.

This clone was found a few times. The chain carries TRBV7-8 and TRBJ1-5; 7 positions agree with TRBD1. Germline CDR1 and CDR2: SGHVS and FQNEAQ. Trimming took 4 bases from V and 0 from J; bases not matched to a gene: 6. The CDR3 contains 16 residues. The CDR3: CASSSRQGYSNQPQHF. CDR3 DNA sequence: TGTGCCAGCAGCTCTCGACAGGGATATAGCAATCAGCCCCAGCATTTT. The full variable domain, completed using reference TRBV7-8 and TRBJ1-5, is GAGVSQSPRYKVAKRGQDVALRCDPISGHVSLFWYQQALGQGPEFLTYFQNEAQLDKSGLPSDRFFAERPEGSVSTLKIQRTQQEDSAVYLCASSSRQGYSNQPQHFGDGTRLSIL.

This clone turned up a few times. The CDR3 DNA reads TGTGCCAGCAGTGATTTTGGAGGGATGAACACTGAAGCTTTCTTT. Amino acid sequence: CASSDFGGMNTEAFF. The chain has TRBV2 and TRBJ1-1; D is undetermined. Germline-derived CDR1 and CDR2 are SNHLY and FYNNEI. This CDR3 spans 15 amino acids. V was pared by 3 bases and J by 0 bases, with 11 bases between. The full variable domain, completed using reference TRBV2 and TRBJ1-1, is EPEVTQTPSHQVTQMGQEVILRCVPISNHLYFYWYRQILGQKVEFLVSFYNNEISEKSEIFDDQFSVERPDGSNFTLKIRSTKLEDSAMYFCASSDFGGMNTEAFFGQGTRLTVV.

The chain links TRBV30 to TRBJ2-7; weak D call: TRBD1 (5 bases). CDR1 is GTSNPN, CDR2 SVGIG, per germline (reference sequence). The length of the CDR3 is 12 residues. Trimming stripped 5 bases from V and 3 bases from J, with 11 bases between. CDR3 nucleotides: TGTGCCTGGGGGGCACCATACTACGAGCAGTACTTC. Translated: CAWGAPYYEQYF.

This chain links TRBV14 with TRBJ2-3; TRBD1 or TRBD2 may be the D gene (5 bases each). This CDR3 has 13 amino acids. Trimming left V 1 base short and J 8 bases short, with 10 bases between. Germline V gene data show CDR1 as SGHDN and CDR2 as FVKESK. DNA for the CDR3: TGTGCCAGCAGCCAAGTTCATGGGGGTACGCAGTATTTT. Its translation is CASSQVHGGTQYF.